These 5 T cell receptor beta chains were all obtained from the same sample, sequenced in a study of blood T cell repertoires in COVID-19 (TCRdb year 2020). The library was prepared using the immunoSEQ multiplex PCR assay. The immuneACCESS repertoire file appears here via TCRdb, limited to in-frame rearrangements. These files lack a portion of the clones; in checked studies, under half of the deficit traces to unresolved V genes, and the cause of the others is not known. The sample yields roughly 400,000 clones; around nine tenths were counted once. 1.4% to 1.5% of the sample goes to the ten largest clones. Material for sequencing was PBMCs or T cells enriched from blood (not recorded which). The receptors derive from a woman in her late teens or twenties who had been exposed to COVID-19.

V and J are TRBV4-1 and TRBJ1-5; TRBD1 aligns across 8 bases. Germline loops: CDR1 MGHRA, CDR2 YSYEKL. V gave up 0 bases and J gave up 4 bases; unmatched junction bases: 5. There are 16 residues in the CDR3. The CDR3 loop reads CASSQDGGTGNQPQHF. For the CDR3, the DNA is TGCGCCAGCAGCCAAGATGGAGGGACAGGAAATCAGCCCCAGCATTTT.

For this clone: This sample includes further DNA sequences coding for the same CDR3. The chain employs TRBV28 and TRBJ2-3; possibly TRBD1 for D (6 bases). The CDR3 covers 12 residues. The V gene's germline CDR1 is MDHEN and CDR2 SYDVKM. V lost 6 bases and J 7 bases, leaving 11 bases between the germline ends. The CDR3 loop reads CASSLQGNTQYF. In DNA, the CDR3 is TGTGCCAGCAGCTTACAGGGAAATACGCAGTATTTT.

J is TRBJ2-3 and V is TRBV7-9; tentative D call: TRBD2 (5 bases). V lost 1 base, J lost 0 bases, and 11 bases lay in between. The germline V gene has CDR1 SEHNR and CDR2 FQNEAQ (reference sequence). The CDR3 has 16 amino acids. The chain's CDR3 is CASSLVRGPSTDTQYF. CDR3 sequence (DNA): TGTGCCAGCAGCTTAGTGCGCGGGCCTAGCACAGATACGCAGTATTTT.

CDR3 protein: CASSFGTGISDTQYF. CDR3 nucleotides: TGTGCCAGCAGCTTTGGGACTGGGATCTCGGATACGCAGTATTTT. The genes are TRBV7-6 and TRBJ2-3, with TRBD2 as a possible D gene (6 bases). Germline V gives CDR1 SGHVS, CDR2 FNYEAQ. The ends were cut back, 3 bases at V and 6 bases at J, with 16 bases in the middle. The CDR3 is made up of 15 amino acids.

The V and J genes are TRBV4-1 and TRBJ2-1, with TRBD2 matching 8 bases. The germline gives CDR1 MGHRA, CDR2 YSYEKL. This CDR3 has 15 residues. The V segment lost 4 bases and the J segment 2 bases; nucleotides outside the gene matches: 4. The CDR3 DNA follows: TGCGCCAGCAGCCCCATGGGACTAGCCTACAATGAGCAGTTCTTC. Translated, it gives CASSPMGLAYNEQFF.